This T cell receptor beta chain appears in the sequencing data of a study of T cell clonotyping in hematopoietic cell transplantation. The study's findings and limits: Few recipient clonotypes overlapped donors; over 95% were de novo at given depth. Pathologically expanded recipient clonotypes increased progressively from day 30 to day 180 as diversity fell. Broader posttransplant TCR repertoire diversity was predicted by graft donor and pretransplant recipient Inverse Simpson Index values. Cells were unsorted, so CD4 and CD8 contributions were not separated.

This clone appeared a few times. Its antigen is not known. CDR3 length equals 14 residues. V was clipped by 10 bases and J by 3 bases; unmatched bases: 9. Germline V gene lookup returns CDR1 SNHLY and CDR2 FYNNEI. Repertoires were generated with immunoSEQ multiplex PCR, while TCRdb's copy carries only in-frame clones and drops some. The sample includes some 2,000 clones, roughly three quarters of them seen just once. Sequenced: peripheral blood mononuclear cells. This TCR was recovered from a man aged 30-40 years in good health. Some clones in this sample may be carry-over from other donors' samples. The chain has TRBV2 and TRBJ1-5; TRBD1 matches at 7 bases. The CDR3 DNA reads TGTGCCACTCAAGGGGGACAGCTCAATCAGCCCCAGCATTTT. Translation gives CATQGGQLNQPQHF.